The clone carrying this T cell receptor beta chain was observed a few times. No antigen is known for it. This entry comes from a study of cytomegalovirus exposure and HLA in healthy donors. This PCR relied on a set of 60 Vbeta primers and 13 Jbeta primers. TCRdb's table, derived via immunoSEQ multiplex PCR, lists solely in-frame clones and lacks some. This table holds over 100,000 clones, roughly 8.8% found once. CDR1 and CDR2 (germline): SGHRS, YFSETQ. The CDR3 runs 13 residues. Trimming stripped 5 bases from V and 3 bases from J, with 12 bases between. Study findings and constraints: Previous analysis showed most TCR beta V segments were productive about 87% or about 30% of the time. The authors later found most CMV-associated TCR beta chains appeared HLA-restricted. Rarity marked most TCR sequences, yet some public TCRs occurred in many donors. Clonal expansion was found to be greater in HLA-associated TCR beta chains than in equally common others in a later analysis.

Material for sequencing was PBMCs. The chain couples TRBV5-1 to TRBJ2-7; D remains unclear. This clonotype originated in a woman aged 35 to 49 in good health and CMV-seropositive. In DNA form, the CDR3 reads TGCGCCAGCAGGGTGCAGGTGGGCTACGAGCAGTACTTC. It codes for CASRVQVGYEQYF.